This TCR beta chain was recovered during a study of T-cell memory formation after mild COVID-19. The wider study: The study found TCR clusters largely donor specific. Study conclusions and caveats: The appearance of some responding clones in pre-infection memory suggested that cross-reactive memory joined.

TCRdb re-analysed the 5' RACE reads in MiXCR, keeping a single row per CDR3 protein. The repertoire holds under 450,000 distinct CDR3 sequences, with less than 25% as singletons. This clonotype was seen a handful of times. Its specificity is unknown. CDR1 is SGHTA and CDR2 is FQGTGA in the germline V gene. There are 15 residues in the CDR3. Trimming pared 0 bases from V and 6 bases from J, leaving 13 bases between. The clonotype comes from an adult woman who had mild COVID-19 (a few samples of this study predate the infection). Cell type and time point are not known. The specimen was PBMCs or a T cell subset sorted from them (not recorded which). The J gene is TRBJ2-3, the V gene TRBV7-3, with no clear D. The CDR3 DNA sequence: TGTGCCAGCAGCTTAACTCGGGCGTCCCGGGATACGCAGTATTTT. This translates into CASSLTRASRDTQYF. Together with reference TRBV7-3 and TRBJ2-3, the CDR3 gives the full variable domain: GAGVSQTPSNKVTEKGKYVELRCDPISGHTALYWYRQSLGQGPEFLIYFQGTGAADDSGLPNDRFFAVRPEGSVSTLKIQRTERGDSAVYLCASSLTRASRDTQYFGPGTRLTVL.